The 10 T cell receptor beta chains below all came from one sample that was sequenced in a study of breast tumors, draining lymph nodes, adjacent tissues. Axillary draining lymph nodes of breast cancer patients supplied the node samples. TCRdb re-derived calls from the multiplex PCR reads in MiXCR, one entry per CDR3 protein. The data hold 83,000 or so distinct CDR3 sequences, with about 20% observed a single time. Sequenced material: axillary lymph node tissue. The receptors come from a female donor with breast cancer. Some clones in this sample may be carry-over from other donors' samples.

This clonotype occurred many times. The CDR3 region has the DNA TGTGCCAGCAGCCCACCCCCGGGGGGCTCTGGAAACACCATATATTTT. This gives the protein CASSPPPGGSGNTIYF. J is TRBJ1-3 and V is TRBV4-2; a weak D match, TRBD1 (5 bases). The CDR3 spans 16 residues. The germline CDR1 and CDR2 sequences are LGHNA and YNFKEQ. V lost 4 bases and J 0 bases, leaving 13 bases between the germline ends.

Many counts were recorded for this clonotype. This chain joins TRBV20-1 and TRBJ2-7; possible D gene TRBD2, 5 bases. Deletions cut 7 bases from V and 2 bases from J, with 15 bases between. The CDR3 spans 13 residues. Germline CDR1 DFQATT, CDR2 SNEGSKA (reference sequence). This CDR3 reads CSDRPTSTYEQYF. In nucleotides, the CDR3 is TGCAGTGATCGACCCACTAGTACCTACGAGCAGTACTTC.

Ten or more counts support this clonotype. The CDR3 bases are TGTGCCAGCAGTTACGGGGGACGGCAAGAGACCCAGTACTTC. Translation: CASSYGGRQETQYF. The chain joins TRBV6-2 or TRBV6-3 to TRBJ2-5; D could derive from TRBD1 or TRBD2 (5 bases each). This CDR3 is built from 14 residues. In germline, CDR1 is MNHEY, CDR2 SVGEGT. Trimming took off 2 bases at V and 2 bases at J, with 9 bases between the two ends.

On this clonotype itself: A read error may explain this, as a much larger clone is one base away. This chain connects TRBV5-1 to TRBJ2-1; 7 nucleotides align to TRBD2. Germline CDR1 SGHRS, CDR2 YFSETQ. This CDR3 spans 15 amino acids. CDR3 in amino acids: CASRLAWTRGDEQFF. The CDR3 nucleotides are TGCGCCAGCCGCTTGGCCTGGACTAGGGGCGATGAGCAGTTCTTC.

This clonotype was seen a handful of times. The genes are TRBV12-3 or TRBV12-4 and TRBJ1-5; the D gene is possibly TRBD1 (6 bases). V was pared by 6 bases and J by 6 bases, with 18 bases between. The CDR3 is 15 residues long. CDR3 nucleotides: TGTGCCAGCAGCCAACGGGAGGGGGGCAGTCAGCCCCAGCATTTT. It encodes CASSQREGGSQPQHF.

This clonotype appeared many times. The chain is built from TRBV28 and TRBJ1-2; possible D gene TRBD1, 6 bases. From germline, CDR1 is MDHEN and CDR2 SYDVKM. This CDR3 spans 14 amino acids. V was trimmed by 3 bases and J by 6 bases, leaving 14 bases between them. The CDR3 DNA sequence: TGTGCCAGCAGTTTCGGGGGGCTAATGGATGGCTACACCTTC. Translated: CASSFGGLMDGYTF.

This clonotype occurred many times. This sequence joins TRBV20-1 and TRBJ2-3, with D possibly being TRBD1 (5 bases). This CDR3 contains 15 residues. V was shortened by 2 bases and J by 2 bases, with 14 bases between the two germline ends. From germline, CDR1 is DFQATT and CDR2 SNEGSKA (reference sequence). In nucleotides, the CDR3 is TGCAGTGCTAGACCTACGGGCAGGGCCACAGATACGCAGTATTTT. It translates to CSARPTGRATDTQYF.

This clonotype was detected ten times or more. The CDR3 coding sequence is TGTGCCAGCAGCCGGGGGAGGATAGGCAATGAGCAGTTCTTC. Its translation is CASSRGRIGNEQFF. The genes are TRBV7-6 and TRBJ2-1, with a tentative D call TRBD2 (6 bases). Trimming cost V 5 bases and J 6 bases, with 14 bases left between them. CDR3 length: 14 amino acids. Germline loops: CDR1 SGHVS, CDR2 FNYEAQ.

This clonotype occurred many times. The chain recombines TRBV10-3 with TRBJ2-2; weak D call: TRBD1 (6 bases). The CDR3 covers 13 residues. Trimming left V 8 bases short and J 2 bases short, with 9 bases between. Looked up from germline, CDR1 is ENHRY and CDR2 is SYGVKD. CDR3 nucleotides: TGTGCCATCGGGGACATTAACACCGGGGAGCTGTTTTTT. Translating it yields CAIGDINTGELFF.

This clonotype was found many times. V gene TRBV27 combines with J gene TRBJ2-5, with a possible D match to TRBD2 (6 bases). The CDR3 sequence is 9 residues long. Trimming took 11 bases from V and 5 from J, leaving 6 bases between them. Germline CDR1 MNHEY, CDR2 SMNVEV (reference sequence). The CDR3: CAGGETQYF. DNA for the CDR3: TGTGCCGGGGGGGAGACCCAGTACTTC.